This T cell receptor (beta chain) derives from a study of CD8 T cells in ankylosing spondylitis. This clonotype has a count of ten or more. In TCRdb, the 5' RACE reads were re-called with MiXCR into one record per CDR3 protein. Of some 240,000 distinct CDR3 sequences listed, 8% to 9.5% are singletons. The sequencing input was blood, either unsorted or a sorted T cell fraction (not recorded which). The TCR comes from a male donor with ankylosing spondylitis or in good health (not recorded which).

The CDR3 coding sequence is TGTGCCAGCAGCTCCTACGTTGGGGGACCGCGCACAGATACGCAGTATTTT. It specifies CASSSYVGGPRTDTQYF. J is TRBJ2-3 and V is TRBV7-9, with D possibly called TRBD1 or TRBD2 (5 bases each). Germline V gene lookup returns CDR1 SEHNR and CDR2 FQNEAQ (reference sequence). The V and J ends lost 4 bases and 1 base respectively, with 18 bases between them. The CDR3 is made up of 17 amino acids.